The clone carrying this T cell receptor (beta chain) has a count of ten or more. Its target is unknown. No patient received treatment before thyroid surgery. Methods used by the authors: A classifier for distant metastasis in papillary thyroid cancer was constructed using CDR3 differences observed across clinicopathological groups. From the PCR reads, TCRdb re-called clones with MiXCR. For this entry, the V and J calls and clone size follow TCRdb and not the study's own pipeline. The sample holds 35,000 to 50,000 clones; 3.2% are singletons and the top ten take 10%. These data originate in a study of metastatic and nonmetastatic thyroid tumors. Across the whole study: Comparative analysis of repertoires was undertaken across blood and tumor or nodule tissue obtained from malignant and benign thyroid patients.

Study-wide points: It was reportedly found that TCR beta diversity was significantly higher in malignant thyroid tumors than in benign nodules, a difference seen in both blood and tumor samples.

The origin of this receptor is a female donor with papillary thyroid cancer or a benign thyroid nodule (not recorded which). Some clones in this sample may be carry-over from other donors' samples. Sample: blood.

CDR3 sequence (DNA): TGTGCCAGCAGTGTGGACAGAACCTACGAGCAGTACTTC. Protein: CASSVDRTYEQYF. The chain uses TRBV6-1 and TRBJ2-7; D perhaps matches TRBD1 (6 bases). The CDR3 covers 13 residues. The V end lost 4 bases, the J end lost 2 bases, and 9 bases lay between the germline ends. The germline gives CDR1 MNHNS, CDR2 SASEGT.